A selection of T cell receptor beta chains follows, all from one sample in a study of blood T cell repertoires in COVID-19. Produced via immunoSEQ multiplex PCR; TCRdb's table is partial and in-frame only. This repertoire shows just over 65,000 clones, 70% to 90% found once; its top ten account for about 8.3%. Sequencing was done on a sample of peripheral blood. These TCRs come from a man aged 25-45 years with acute or convalescent COVID-19. The CDR3 runs from the conserved cysteine through the conserved F or W. D genes are given only for firm matches. The size field is filled for only some rows; it gives once, few, many or a size class.

V	size	D	length	J	DNA	CDR3
TRBV28	.	TRBD1	17	TRBJ1-2	TGTGCCAGCAGTTTATACCCCGCCGGGACAGAGTCCTATGGCTACACCTTC	CASSLYPAGTESYGYTF
TRBV4-3	.	TRBD1	14	TRBJ2-4	TGCGCCAGCAGCCAAGATACAGGGGTGGGAATTCAGTACTTC	CASSQDTGVGIQYF
TRBV6-5	.	.	14	TRBJ1-4	TGTGCCAGCAGTTATACACAGTTTAATGAAAAACTGTTTTTT	CASSYTQFNEKLFF
TRBV28	.	.	13	TRBJ2-5	TGTGCCAGCAGAACTACCCTATTAGAGACCCAGTACTTC	CASRTTLLETQYF
TRBV7-2	once	TRBD1	14	TRBJ1-4	TGTGCCAGCAGCGACGGACAGGGGAGGCGAAAACTGTTTTTT	CASSDGQGRRKLFF
TRBV19	few	.	12	TRBJ2-5	TGTGCCAGTATTAATAGCAGAGAGACCCAGTACTTC	CASINSRETQYF
TRBV15	.	.	15	TRBJ2-3	TGTGCCACCAGCACAAGACAGGAGTCGGCAGATACGCAGTATTTT	CATSTRQESADTQYF
TRBV4-1	.	TRBD1	17	TRBJ2-7	TGCGCCAGCAGCCAACTCAACCCGAGGACAGGGGGTGTCGAGCAGTACTTC	CASSQLNPRTGGVEQYF
TRBV28	.	.	13	TRBJ1-2	TGTGCCAGCAGTTTAAGAGGGGGTGGAGGCTACACCTTC	CASSLRGGGGYTF
TRBV19	.	.	16	TRBJ1-6	TGTGCCAGTAAGGCCGACACCCTCAAATATAATTCACCCCTCCACTTT	CASKADTLKYNSPLHF
TRBV5-1	many	.	13	TRBJ1-4	TGCGCCAGCAGCTTGGGACGATCGGGAGGACTGTTTTTT	CASSLGRSGGLFF
TRBV7-2	.	.	15	TRBJ2-3	TGTGCCAGCAGCATTAGTCGGGAGCTTTCAGATACGCAGTATTTT	CASSISRELSDTQYF
TRBV9	.	TRBD1	15	TRBJ1-4	TGTGCCAGCAGCGTAGGCGGGACAGTCTTGGAAAAACTGTTTTTT	CASSVGGTVLEKLFF
TRBV2	few	TRBD2	14	TRBJ2-7	TGTGCCAGCAGCCCCGCGGGAGGAGCCTACGAGCAGTACTTC	CASSPAGGAYEQYF
TRBV7-8	.	TRBD1	13	TRBJ1-1	TGTGCCACCAAACGACAGGGGAACACTGAAGCTTTCTTT	CATKRQGNTEAFF
TRBV14	.	.	18	TRBJ2-1	TGTGCCAGCAGCCAAGATCAATCAACTCCTTACTCCTACAATGAGCAGTTCTTC	CASSQDQSTPYSYNEQFF
TRBV30	.	.	12	TRBJ1-2	TGTGCCTGGAGTCCTCAGGCGAATGGCTACACCTTC	CAWSPQANGYTF
TRBV20-1	.	.	15	TRBJ1-3	TGCAGTGCTAGTGGGGCCCTCCTCTCTGGAAACACCATATATTTT	CSASGALLSGNTIYF
TRBV5-1	few	.	15	TRBJ2-1	TGCGCCAGCAGCTTGATGTATTCGAGGGCCTATGAGCAGTTCTTC	CASSLMYSRAYEQFF
TRBV6-5	.	TRBD1	16	TRBJ1-6	TGTGCCAGCAGTTACTCCTCCGGGACAGGGGATTCACCCCTCCACTTT	CASSYSSGTGDSPLHF
TRBV5-6	.	.	14	TRBJ2-5	TGTGCCAGCAGCCTTAGACAGTACCAAGAGACCCAGTACTTC	CASSLRQYQETQYF
TRBV6-5	.	TRBD1	15	TRBJ1-1	TGTGCCAGCAGTTATAGGGTCGACAGGGGATTCGAAGCTTTCTTT	CASSYRVDRGFEAFF
TRBV3-1/TRBV3-2	.	.	11	TRBJ2-7	TGTGCCAGCAGCCAAGATCGCGAGCAGTACTTC	CASSQDREQYF
TRBV7-9	.	.	12	TRBJ1-1	TGTGCCAGCAGCCCAGGGTACACTGAAGCTTTCTTT	CASSPGYTEAFF
TRBV6-1	.	TRBD2	16	TRBJ2-2	TGTGCCAGCAGTGAACATCCCGGGACTAGGCACGGGGAGCTGTTTTTT	CASSEHPGTRHGELFF